This T cell receptor beta chain was recovered during a study of T cells in Graves' hyperthyroidism and ophthalmopathy. This clonotype was picked up many times. RNA transcripts were the template for amplifying TCR beta CDR3 regions. TCR CDR3 underwent first-round RT-PCR with the HTBI primer set. From the multiplex PCR reads, TCRdb called clonotypes with MiXCR, one entry per CDR3 protein. The sample has 450,000 to 650,000 distinct CDR3 sequences, under 25% seen once. This clonotype was obtained from a man between 18 and 35 years old with Graves' hyperthyroidism. The specimen was blood.

The CDR3 coding sequence is TGTGCCAGCAGACGACAGGGAGACACCGGGGAGCTGTTTTTT. The encoded protein is CASRRQGDTGELFF. The chain recombines TRBV6-5 with TRBJ2-2, with 7 nucleotides matching TRBD1. The CDR3 sequence is 14 residues long. The germline gives CDR1 MNHEY, CDR2 SVGAGI. Germline trimming cut 6 bases from V and 3 bases from J; bases unmatched to any gene: 4.